Below are 14 T cell receptor beta chains sequenced from a single sample in a study of cytomegalovirus exposure and HLA in healthy donors. The primer mix had 60 Vbeta and 13 Jbeta primers. Data came from immunoSEQ multiplex PCR; TCRdb stores just in-frame clones and leaves some out. This sample has under 250,000 clones, with roughly 78% found just once. The sample was PBMCs. Receptor source: a woman aged 30 to 39 in good health and CMV-seropositive.

This clone was seen a few times. The chain joins TRBV4-1 to TRBJ2-3; 8 positions agree with TRBD2. V trimming: 3 bases; J trimming: 1 base; junction bases outside the gene matches: 12. Per germline, CDR1 MGHRA and CDR2 YSYEKL. The CDR3 sequence is 18 residues long. CDR3 sequence: CASSQGGGLGKGTDTQYF. In nucleotides, the CDR3 is TGCGCCAGCAGCCAGGGGGGGGGACTAGGGAAAGGCACAGATACGCAGTATTTT.

V gene TRBV15 combines with J gene TRBJ1-1; no firm D call. The CDR3 covers 13 residues. CDR1 is LNHNV, CDR2 YYDKDF, per germline (reference sequence). With 1 base removed from V and 1 base from J, the gap between germline ends came to 4 bases. CDR3: CATSRVWNTEAFF. CDR3 in DNA: TGTGCCACCAGCAGAGTATGGAACACTGAAGCTTTCTTT.

This clone has just a few counts. The rearrangement links TRBV14 to TRBJ1-4, with D hard to call. This CDR3 is 15 amino acids long. V was trimmed by 4 bases and J by 8 bases, leaving 17 bases between them. Germline V CDR1 and CDR2: SGHDN, FVKESK. CDR3 in amino acids: CASSLLEGINEKLFF. The CDR3 bases are TGTGCCAGCAGCCTACTAGAAGGGATAAACGAAAAACTGTTTTTT.

The rearrangement links TRBV30 to TRBJ2-2; 7 positions match TRBD1. From germline, CDR1 is GTSNPN and CDR2 SVGIG (reference sequence). The CDR3 runs 13 residues. V was pared by 4 bases and J by 11 bases, with 10 bases of the junction left unmatched. DNA for the CDR3: TGTGCCTGGATCGACAGGGTTTCACCCGAGCTGTTTTTT. It specifies CAWIDRVSPELFF.

This clone was found once. The chain has TRBV29-1 and TRBJ2-2, with 9 bases fitting TRBD2. The V and J ends lost 1 base and 5 bases, in that order; junction bases with no gene match: 14. This CDR3 has 18 residues. Germline lookup yields CDR1 SQVTM and CDR2 ANQGSEA. The CDR3 sequence is CSVEGTAVTSGPTGELFF. The CDR3, as DNA: TGCAGCGTTGAAGGAACCGCGGTGACTAGCGGTCCGACCGGGGAGCTGTTTTTT.

This rearrangement joins TRBV28 to TRBJ2-3, with a weak D call TRBD1 (6 bases). Deletions cut 4 bases from V and 5 bases from J, with 28 bases between. Germline V gives CDR1 MDHEN, CDR2 SYDVKM. The CDR3 spans 19 residues. Here the CDR3 reads CASSSPLPGTSNERDTQYF. The CDR3 region has the DNA TGTGCCAGCAGTTCCCCCCTACCAGGGACATCCAACGAGAGAGATACGCAGTATTTT.

The rearrangement joins TRBV4-3 to TRBJ2-7; a weak D match, TRBD2 (5 bases). CDR3 length: 13 amino acids. V was pared by 3 bases and J by 2 bases, with 8 bases between. From germline, CDR1 is LGHNA and CDR2 YSLEER. The CDR3 here is CASSQIGTYEQYF. CDR3 bases: TGCGCCAGCAGCCAGATCGGGACCTACGAGCAGTACTTC.

The rearrangement uses TRBV2 and TRBJ1-2; TRBD1 matches 7 bases. Germline V gives CDR1 SNHLY, CDR2 FYNNEI. V lost 6 bases and J lost 0; bases outside the gene matches: 16. The CDR3 runs to 18 residues. CDR3 nucleotide sequence: TGTGCCAGCAGCCAAGACAGGGTTGATTCTTCGGCTAACTATGGCTACACCTTC. Protein: CASSQDRVDSSANYGYTF.

The chain combines TRBV30 with TRBJ1-5; TRBD1 matches 10 bases. From germline, CDR1 is GTSNPN and CDR2 SVGIG (reference sequence). There are 15 residues in the CDR3. J gave up 3 bases and V 5 bases, and 7 bases lay outside the gene matches. CDR3 coding DNA: TGTGCCTGGTCCTTGACAGGGGGCGTCAATCAGCCCCAGCATTTT. This translates into CAWSLTGGVNQPQHF.

The DNA of the CDR3 is TGTGCCAGCACCCTGGGGGGGAGCACTGAAGCTTTCTTT. Amino acid sequence: CASTLGGSTEAFF. This chain joins TRBV7-9 and TRBJ1-1, with a weak D call TRBD1 (5 bases). The CDR3 is 13 residues long. Germline V CDR1 and CDR2: SEHNR, FQNEAQ (reference sequence). Trimming took 7 bases from V and 4 from J, leaving 13 bases between them.

V and J are TRBV5-6 and TRBJ1-3; 8 bases are shared with TRBD1. Trimming took 4 bases from V and 4 from J; bases not matched to a gene: 10. The CDR3 spans 16 residues. Germline CDR1 is SGHDT and CDR2 is YYEEEE. The CDR3 DNA is TGTGCCAGCAGCGCCGGACAGGGTAGTCGGGGAAACACCATATATTTT. Protein: CASSAGQGSRGNTIYF.

The rearrangement links TRBV9 to TRBJ1-2; D is uncertain. With 3 bases removed from V and 8 bases from J, the gap between germline ends came to 11 bases. This CDR3 contains 12 residues. The V gene's germline CDR1 is SGDLS and CDR2 YYNGEE. The CDR3: CASSGGVGGYTF. As DNA, the CDR3 is TGTGCCAGCAGCGGGGGAGTGGGGGGCTACACCTTC.

J is TRBJ2-2 and V is TRBV2, with 9 bases matching TRBD1. CDR1 SNHLY and CDR2 FYNNEI come from the germline V gene. Germline trimming cut 3 bases from V and 4 bases from J; bases unmatched to any gene: 15. CDR3 length: 19 amino acids. Here the CDR3 reads CASSEKVWDRARGTGELFF. CDR3 DNA sequence: TGTGCCAGCAGTGAGAAAGTATGGGACAGGGCACGGGGCACCGGGGAGCTGTTTTTT.

This chain uses TRBV19 with TRBJ1-1; D possibly corresponds to TRBD1 (5 bases). With 0 bases removed from V and 5 bases from J, the gap between germline ends came to 10 bases. Germline V gene sequence: CDR1 LNHDA, CDR2 SQIVND (reference sequence). The CDR3 loop spans 14 amino acids. The CDR3 reads CASSIDRVGTEAFF. CDR3 nucleotide sequence: TGTGCCAGTAGTATAGACAGGGTTGGGACTGAAGCTTTCTTT.